The 16 T cell receptor beta chains below all came from one sample that was sequenced in a study of CXCR3-negative and CXCR3-positive naive CD8 T cells. Overall study findings and caveats: CXCR3-positive naive cells carried more hydrophobic TRB CDR3s than CXCR3-negative naive cells did.

These receptors have no identified antigens. TRB cDNA was prepared as libraries by UMI-labeled 5' RACE. From the 5' RACE reads, TCRdb lists one entry per CDR3 protein and no DNA. Its listing shows about 130,000 distinct CDR3 sequences. The sample consisted of naive CXCR3+ CD8+ T cells from blood. Noted subset: CD45RO-CCR7+CD27+CD95- naive CD8+ T cells expressing CXCR3 (TNR3+). All receptors derive from a human donor in good health. Some clones in this sample may be carry-over from other donors' samples.

The V gene is TRBV5-1, the J gene TRBJ1-2. Germline lookup yields CDR1 SGHRS and CDR2 YFSETQ. CDR3 length: 15 residues. The CDR3 region is CASSLAAAGNYGYTF.

The V gene is TRBV29-1, the J gene TRBJ2-1; TCRdb reports TRBD2, a call that lacks DNA to check it against. The CDR3 runs to 13 residues. The germline V gene has CDR1 SQVTM and CDR2 ANQGSEA. The CDR3: CSVQIAGGNEQFF.

V and J are TRBV7-2 and TRBJ2-7; the TCRdb call, TRBD2, lacks DNA for checking. Germline CDR1 is SGHTA and CDR2 is FQGNSA. The CDR3 has 14 residues. This chain's CDR3 is CASSWGLVDYEQYF.

The chain employs TRBV7-2 and TRBJ1-1; TCRdb calls TRBD1, which cannot be checked without DNA. Germline loops: CDR1 SGHTA, CDR2 FQGNSA. This CDR3 is built from 16 residues. The CDR3: CASSLWPGTLNTEAFF.

V gene TRBV13 combines with J gene TRBJ2-7; TCRdb returns TRBD1, unconfirmable since there is no DNA. Germline V lookup: CDR1 PRHDT, CDR2 FYEKMQ (reference sequence). CDR3 length: 15 residues. CDR3 loop: CASSLEGQGAYEQYF.

The J gene is TRBJ2-7, the V gene TRBV15. Looked up from germline, CDR1 is LNHNV and CDR2 is YYDKDF (reference sequence). CDR3 length equals 14 residues. This CDR3 is CATSREGGSYEQYF.

This sequence joins TRBV11-2 and TRBJ2-3; TCRdb gives TRBD2 as the D gene, but with no DNA this cannot be confirmed. Looked up from germline, CDR1 is SGHAT and CDR2 is FQNNGV. This CDR3 has 14 residues. The CDR3: CASSLAGGPDTQYF.

This chain connects TRBV5-6 to TRBJ2-7. Germline CDR1 SGHDT, CDR2 YYEEEE. This CDR3 spans 11 amino acids. The CDR3 loop is CASSYSREQYF.

V and J are TRBV12-3 or TRBV12-4 and TRBJ2-2; TCRdb outputs TRBD1, but without DNA this stays unchecked. This CDR3 has 16 residues. The CDR3 region is CASIPGVDSGVGELFF.

The chain joins TRBV5-1 to TRBJ1-2; absent DNA, TCRdb's TRBD1 call cannot be checked. Germline values: CDR1 SGHRS, CDR2 YFSETQ. This CDR3 has 15 amino acids. CDR3 residues: CASSQYSDRAGGYTF.

The genes are TRBV6-4 and TRBJ2-1; TCRdb's assignment of TRBD2 cannot be checked, as there is no DNA. The CDR3 runs to 16 residues. Germline CDR1 reads MRHNA; CDR2 reads SNTAGT. The CDR3 here is CASSDGGGSSYNEQFF.

The rearrangement joins TRBV7-9 to TRBJ2-1; lacking DNA, the TRBD1 call made by TCRdb goes unchecked. The CDR3 has 15 amino acids. Germline V gene lookup returns CDR1 SEHNR and CDR2 FQNEAQ (reference sequence). CDR3 in amino acids: CASSFTGARDNEQFF.

The J gene is TRBJ2-3, the V gene TRBV7-6; as DNA is missing, the TRBD1 call by TCRdb cannot be tested. This CDR3 spans 15 amino acids. CDR1 and CDR2 from the germline V gene are SGHVS and FNYEAQ. The CDR3 spells CASSFEGWHTDTQYF. The full variable domain, rest sourced from reference TRBV7-6 and TRBJ2-3, is GAGVSQSPRYKVTKRGQDVALRCDPISGHVSLYWYRQALGQGPEFLTYFNYEAQQDKSGLPNDRFSAERPEGSISTLTIQRTEQRDSAMYRCASSFEGWHTDTQYFGPGTRLTVL.

CDR3 amino acids: CASSQDPSQNYEQYF. The rearrangement joins TRBV4-1 to TRBJ2-7. Germline V gives CDR1 MGHRA, CDR2 YSYEKL. The CDR3 spans 15 residues.

V gene TRBV6-2 or TRBV6-3 combines with J gene TRBJ2-7; TCRdb's D gene call, TRBD1, goes unchecked for lack of DNA. CDR3 length equals 15 residues. The germline CDR1 and CDR2 sequences are MNHEY and SVGEGT. The CDR3 is CASSYSIQGPYEQYF.

This rearrangement joins TRBV5-6 to TRBJ2-1; TCRdb proposes TRBD2, but this gene call is untestable without DNA. The CDR3 totals 13 residues. Germline CDR1 reads SGHDT; CDR2 reads YYEEEE. The CDR3 protein is CASSYGTNNEQFF.